Listed below are T cell receptor beta chains from one sample, sequenced in a study of STAT5B mutations in CD4+ large granular lymphocyte leukemia. TCRdb keeps only in-frame clones here, not all; method: immunoSEQ multiplex PCR. Of tens of thousands of clones listed, 76% were seen once; the top ten hold about 2.1%. Sequenced material: CD4+ T cells from blood buffy coats. The receptors were gathered from a human donor in good health. Each CDR3 is given with its conserved first and last residue. Clone size, where shown, is once, few, many, or a class for clones that have expanded.

V	size	J	CDR3
TRBV5-4	few	TRBJ2-2	CASSSRQGRVGELFF
TRBV5-1	NA	TRBJ2-3	CASSLAATDTQYF
TRBV7-7	NA	TRBJ2-1	CASSLGGQGGEQFF
TRBV6-5	NA	TRBJ1-1	CASSYTKGYTEAFF
TRBV4-3	NA	TRBJ2-7	CASSQRTGDYEQYF
TRBV6-5	once	TRBJ1-2	CASRRRTGGEIF
TRBV2	few	TRBJ1-5	CASSEQGTYSNQPQHF
TRBV27	NA	TRBJ2-3	CASSLSSGAGDTQYF
TRBV18	NA	TRBJ2-5	CASSPPGLAGGWRGETQYF
TRBV27	NA	TRBJ2-5	CASSLSRQGRQYF
TRBV19	NA	TRBJ2-5	CASKPSGSPRGTQYF
TRBV7-9	NA	TRBJ2-6	CASSRGLTGANVLTF
TRBV19	NA	TRBJ2-7	CASSPRDRGREQYF
TRBV7-2	once	TRBJ2-1	CASSLPGQVREQFF
TRBV7-2	NA	TRBJ2-7	CASSLKASGGTFYEQYF
TRBV5-6	NA	TRBJ2-7	CASSREGEQYF
TRBV19	NA	TRBJ2-1	CASSEPGQGRDEQFF